One TCR beta chain is described in this entry. This clonotype was picked up a small number of times. Its specific antigen is unknown. The input lacks base qualities; no much larger clone sits a single base away. Explained via the paper, the treatment or condition label denotes: in vitro stimulation with specific CMV peptide epitopes to enrich CMV-specific T cells. The data were obtained in a study of T cell repertoires in cytomegalovirus infection (dated by TCRdb to the late 2010s). As for the study more broadly: The peptide stimulations were aimed at well-studied HLA-B-restricted epitopes as well as recently identified HLA-C-restricted CMV epitopes, whose presentation resists viral immunomodulation. Because public TCR beta signatures pointed to carriage of CMV infection together with the matching HLA type, the HLA type of each donor mattered for the analysis. What the work shows at the level of the full study, not this receptor alone: In both this cohort and an independent cohort of a few hundred donors, the cumulative frequency of public TCR beta family members distinguished carriers of CMV infection plus the relevant HLA type. The ex vivo response was dominated by HLA-C-restricted CMV-specific TCR beta clonotypes, which also provided the single most frequent clonotype in two of eight donors.

TCRdb records Illumina HiSeq 1500 as the sequencer. The raw public data were reprocessed by TCRdb itself: fastp quality trimming at Q25, MiXCR clonotype calling, in-frame beta chains only. Each entry merges the rows of one CDR3 protein and shows their most common DNA and genes. Present in this sample are 700,000 to 950,000 distinct CDR3 sequences, around a third of which were seen just once. The ten largest clones take up around 12% of the sample. V lost 5 bases and J lost 0 bases; the stretch between them is 8 bases long. CDR3 length: 15 amino acids, cysteine to phenylalanine. Just CDR3 DNA is preserved here, 45 bases in frame from base 1.

The sequencing here drew on cultured CD8+ T cells from PBMCs, taken from culture after CMV antigen stimulation. The chain couples TRBV12-3 or TRBV12-4 to TRBJ2-6, with a tentative D gene TRBD2 over 5 matching bases. The TCR originated in a human donor in good health (CMV status not recorded). Some clones in this sample may be carry-over from other donors' samples. The CDR3 corresponds to CASSRGLSGANVLTF. The DNA sequence follows: TGTGCCAGCAGTAGAGGACTCTCTGGGGCCAACGTCCTGACTTTC.